These 25 T cell receptor beta chains were sequenced from one sample in a study of control samples from healthy donors and cancer patients (dated by TCRdb to 2018 to 2020). Receptor libraries were prepared by the immunoSEQ multiplex PCR assay. Not all clones reach the TCRdb copy of this immuneACCESS table, which keeps in-frame sequences only. Checked studies attribute under half of the gap to unresolved V genes and leave the rest unexplained. In this sample's table one finds approximately 190,000 clones. Of the sample, roughly 2% is held by the ten largest clones. Input material: blood. The source is a woman aged 25 to 45 in good health.

The chain couples TRBV11-2 to TRBJ2-7; D possibly corresponds to TRBD1 (6 bases). V shed 4 bases and J shed 2 bases, with 18 bases lying between them. Per germline, CDR1 SGHAT and CDR2 FQNNGV. The CDR3 has 16 residues. CDR3 nucleotides: TGTGCCAGCAGCTCTATACAGGGCTGGGCCCCCTACGAGCAGTACTTC. This codes for CASSSIQGWAPYEQYF.

The chain joins TRBV28 to TRBJ1-1, with a tentative D call TRBD1 (5 bases). The ends were cut back, 4 bases at V and 1 base at J, with 19 bases in the middle. Per the germline V gene, CDR1 is MDHEN and CDR2 is SYDVKM. This CDR3 spans 17 amino acids. For the CDR3, the DNA is TGTGCCAGCAGTTCTCCTAATTGGTGGGACCCGAACACTGAAGCTTTCTTT. Translated, it gives CASSSPNWWDPNTEAFF.

The genes are TRBV10-3 and TRBJ1-1, with D unclear. The V gene lost 3 bases and the J gene lost 4 bases, with 12 bases spanning the gap. This CDR3 contains 14 residues. Germline V gene lookup returns CDR1 ENHRY and CDR2 SYGVKD. The CDR3 region is CAISDQVRSTEAFF. CDR3 in DNA: TGTGCCATCAGTGATCAGGTGAGGAGCACTGAAGCTTTCTTT.

V is TRBV19 and J is TRBJ2-1; D call uncertain. This CDR3 is built from 15 residues. In germline, CDR1 is LNHDA, CDR2 SQIVND (reference sequence). V was clipped by 11 bases and J by 1 base, with 18 bases between them. CDR3 sequence (DNA): TGTGCCGCCGCTGGGCTATTTCAATCCTACAATGAGCAGTTCTTC. It specifies CAAAGLFQSYNEQFF. The full variable domain, completed using reference TRBV19 and TRBJ2-1, is DGGITQSPKYLFRKEGQNVTLSCEQNLNHDAMYWYRQDPGQGLRLIYYSQIVNDFQKGDIAEGYSVSREKKESFPLTVTSAQKNPTAFYLCAAAGLFQSYNEQFFGPGTRLTVL.

The rearrangement links TRBV5-1 to TRBJ1-4; the match to TRBD1 covers 9 bases. This CDR3 has 17 amino acids. The V segment lost 4 bases and the J segment 2 bases; nucleotides outside the gene matches: 9. CDR1 is SGHRS, CDR2 YFSETQ, per germline. CDR3 bases: TGCGCCAGCAGCGTATACAGGGGGCGCGAGACTAATGAAAAACTGTTTTTT. It translates to CASSVYRGRETNEKLFF.

The rearrangement joins TRBV6-5 to TRBJ2-3, with D possibly being TRBD1 (6 bases). This CDR3 is 12 amino acids long. The V gene's germline CDR1 is MNHEY and CDR2 SVGAGI. The V end lost 6 bases, the J end lost 6 bases, and 10 bases lay between the germline ends. The CDR3 loop is CASSTTGDTQYF. The CDR3 nucleotides read TGTGCCAGCAGCACCACAGGGGATACGCAGTATTTT.

The chain combines TRBV6-1 with TRBJ1-4; TRBD1 agrees at 7 bases. CDR3 length: 15 amino acids. Germline-derived CDR1 and CDR2 are MNHNS and SASEGT. With 2 bases clipped from V and 5 bases from J, the junction kept 5 bases outside the gene matches. The CDR3 DNA sequence: TGTGCCAGCAGTGAAACAGGGGCCCTGAATGAAAAACTGTTTTTT. It yields the protein CASSETGALNEKLFF.

V and J are TRBV7-2 and TRBJ2-3; D may be TRBD1 or TRBD2 (7 bases each). Trimming removed 10 bases from V and 4 bases from J, with 15 bases in between. This CDR3 is built from 13 residues. CDR1 and CDR2 (germline): SGHTA, FQGNSA. The CDR3 sequence is CATRGGGADTQYF. CDR3 bases: TGTGCCACCAGGGGGGGCGGCGCAGATACGCAGTATTTT. Combining the CDR3 with reference TRBV7-2 and TRBJ2-3 gives the whole variable domain GAGVSQSPSNKVTEKGKDVELRCDPISGHTALYWYRQSLGQGLEFLIYFQGNSAPDKSGLPSDRFSAERTGGSVSTLTIQRTQQEDSAVYLCATRGGGADTQYFGPGTRLTVL.

The genes are TRBV5-4 and TRBJ2-7, with 9 bases fitting TRBD2. This CDR3 region has 13 residues. CDR1 SGHNT and CDR2 YYREEE come from the germline V gene (reference sequence). Trimming took 3 bases from V and 2 from J; bases not matched to a gene: 0. The chain's CDR3 is CASSSSGAYEQYF. The CDR3 DNA reads as TGTGCCAGCAGCTCTAGCGGGGCCTACGAGCAGTACTTC. Together with reference TRBV5-4 and TRBJ2-7, the CDR3 gives the full variable domain: ETGVTQSPTHLIKTRGQQVTLRCSSQSGHNTVSWYQQALGQGPQFIFQYYREEENGRGNFPPRFSGLQFPNYSSELNVNALELDDSALYLCASSSSGAYEQYFGPGTRLTVT.

This chain links TRBV11-1 with TRBJ2-7; 10 bases align to TRBD1. CDR1 is SGHAT, CDR2 FQDESV, per germline (reference sequence). The CDR3 covers 15 residues. The V segment lost 5 bases and the J segment 2 bases; nucleotides outside the gene matches: 6. CDR3 bases: TGTGCCAGCAGCGGCGGGGACAGGGGCGCCTACGAGCAGTACTTC. It encodes CASSGGDRGAYEQYF.

The chain employs TRBV4-1 and TRBJ1-3; D is ambiguous. V lost 4 bases and J lost 2, with 15 bases in between. The CDR3 contains 16 residues. The V gene's germline CDR1 is MGHRA and CDR2 YSYEKL. CDR3 loop: CASSLQFAPPGNTIYF. The DNA of the CDR3 is TGCGCCAGCAGCCTCCAGTTCGCCCCGCCTGGAAACACCATATATTTT.

The J gene is TRBJ1-5, the V gene TRBV6-5; D gene unclear. The V end lost 4 bases, the J end lost 0 bases, and 7 bases lay between the germline ends. The CDR3 is made up of 14 amino acids. Germline V gives CDR1 MNHEY, CDR2 SVGAGI. CDR3 loop: CASSSGYSNQPQHF. The DNA for the CDR3 is TGTGCCAGCAGTTCAGGTTATAGCAATCAGCCCCAGCATTTT.

The chain combines TRBV2 with TRBJ1-1; D unclear. The V and J ends lost 3 bases and 0 bases respectively, with 8 bases between them. This CDR3 is 14 amino acids long. CDR1 is SNHLY and CDR2 is FYNNEI in the germline V gene. CDR3 loop: CASSEDVMNTEAFF. The DNA of the CDR3 is TGTGCCAGCAGTGAGGACGTCATGAACACTGAAGCTTTCTTT. Drawing the rest from reference TRBV2 and TRBJ1-1, the complete variable domain is EPEVTQTPSHQVTQMGQEVILRCVPISNHLYFYWYRQILGQKVEFLVSFYNNEISEKSEIFDDQFSVERPDGSNFTLKIRSTKLEDSAMYFCASSEDVMNTEAFFGQGTRLTVV.

This chain links TRBV9 with TRBJ2-5; 13 bases are a match to TRBD2. Germline CDR1 and CDR2: SGDLS and YYNGEE. The CDR3 contains 15 residues. The V segment lost 3 bases and the J segment 5 bases; nucleotides outside the gene matches: 4. The CDR3 spells CASSATSGGFETQYF. CDR3 coding DNA: TGTGCCAGCAGCGCGACTAGCGGGGGGTTCGAGACCCAGTACTTC.

CDR3 in amino acids: CASSEALAGHSPDTQYF. CDR3 nucleotide sequence: TGTGCCAGCAGTGAAGCGTTGGCGGGGCACAGTCCAGATACGCAGTATTTT. The J gene is TRBJ2-3, the V gene TRBV6-1, with D possibly TRBD2 on 6 matching bases. The CDR3 totals 17 residues. Germline lookup yields CDR1 MNHNS and CDR2 SASEGT. V shed 0 bases and J shed 4 bases, with 17 bases lying between them.

This chain links TRBV7-9 with TRBJ2-7, with D hard to call. The CDR3 loop spans 11 amino acids. V dropped 4 bases and J dropped 3 bases, with 4 bases sitting between them. The germline gives CDR1 SEHNR, CDR2 FQNEAQ (reference sequence). CDR3 bases: TGTGCCAGCAGCTACCTCTACGAGCAGTACTTC. Protein sequence: CASSYLYEQYF. The whole variable domain, filled in from reference TRBV7-9 and TRBJ2-7, reads DTGVSQNPRHKITKRGQNVTFRCDPISEHNRLYWYRQTLGQGPEFLTYFQNEAQLEKSRLLSDRFSAERPKGSFSTLEIQRTEQGDSAMYLCASSYLYEQYFGPGTRLTVT.

The J gene is TRBJ1-2, the V gene TRBV3-1 (or the pseudogene TRBV3-2); D call uncertain. Germline V gives CDR1 LGHDT, CDR2 YNNKEL (reference sequence). CDR3 length: 15 residues. Trimming stripped 1 base from V and 8 bases from J, with 17 bases between. CDR3 loop: CASSQAGREMDGYTF. CDR3 DNA: TGTGCCAGCAGCCAAGCGGGGAGGGAGATGGACGGCTACACCTTC.

The chain employs TRBV7-9 and TRBJ2-3; perhaps TRBD1 as D (6 bases). The ends were cut back, 5 bases at V and 2 bases at J, with 17 bases in the middle. CDR1 and CDR2 (germline): SEHNR, FQNEAQ (reference sequence). The length of the CDR3 is 16 residues. CDR3 loop: CASSPGLGQSTDTQYF. CDR3 nucleotides: TGTGCCAGCAGCCCCGGGTTAGGACAGTCCACAGATACGCAGTATTTT.

V and J are TRBV7-2 and TRBJ2-1, with TRBD2 identical over 13 bases. Per germline, CDR1 SGHTA and CDR2 FQGNSA. The CDR3 runs 15 residues. The V and J ends lost 6 bases and 4 bases, in that order; junction bases with no gene match: 3. The CDR3 DNA reads as TGTGCCAGCAGAGGGACTAGCGGGGATTACAATGAGCAGTTCTTC. Its translation is CASRGTSGDYNEQFF.

The chain uses TRBV6-5 and TRBJ2-3; perhaps TRBD1 as D (7 bases). The germline gives CDR1 MNHEY, CDR2 SVGAGI. Between the trimmed V and J ends, which lost 4 bases and 6 bases, there was a span of 20 bases. This CDR3 spans 16 amino acids. The CDR3 reads CASSSGAQGGFDTQYF. CDR3 nucleotides: TGTGCCAGCAGTTCCGGAGCGCAGGGGGGATTCGATACGCAGTATTTT.

The chain links TRBV29-1 to TRBJ1-4; the D gene is possibly TRBD1 (5 bases). In germline, CDR1 is SQVTM, CDR2 ANQGSEA. The CDR3 extends over 16 amino acids. V was clipped by 3 bases and J by 4 bases, with 18 bases between them. The CDR3 loop is CSVEDTQAEDNEKLFF. CDR3 bases: TGCAGCGTTGAGGACACCCAGGCAGAAGATAATGAAAAACTGTTTTTT.

V is TRBV7-9 and J is TRBJ2-5; possibly TRBD2 for D (6 bases). There are 12 residues in the CDR3. Trimming removed 5 bases from V and 5 bases from J, with 9 bases in between. Germline-derived CDR1 and CDR2 are SEHNR and FQNEAQ (reference sequence). In DNA form, the CDR3 reads TGTGCCAGCAGCCTTCTAGCGGAGACCCAGTACTTC. It is translated as CASSLLAETQYF.

The chain carries TRBV6-1 and TRBJ2-1, with a weak D call TRBD2 (5 bases). The ends were cut back, 3 bases at V and 12 bases at J, with 9 bases in the middle. CDR3 size: 11 residues. CDR1 and CDR2 from the germline V gene are MNHNS and SASEGT. The CDR3 region has the DNA TGTGCCAGCAGTGACACTAGAGCGCAGTTCTTC. It yields the protein CASSDTRAQFF.

The chain joins TRBV27 to TRBJ2-7, with TRBD2 as a possible D gene (6 bases). Germline loops: CDR1 MNHEY, CDR2 SMNVEV (reference sequence). CDR3 length equals 13 residues. Trimming shortened V by 3 bases and J by 4 bases, and 10 bases separated the two germline ends. The CDR3 sequence: CASSFGGNYEQYF. The CDR3 DNA reads as TGTGCCAGCAGTTTTGGAGGGAATTACGAGCAGTACTTC.

V gene TRBV3-1 (or the pseudogene TRBV3-2) combines with J gene TRBJ2-5, with TRBD2 matching 11 bases. V gave up 4 bases and J gave up 4 bases; unmatched junction bases: 5. The CDR3 loop spans 15 amino acids. The germline CDR1 and CDR2 sequences are LGHDT and YNNKEL (reference sequence). CDR3 region: CASSLRLAGPETQYF. The CDR3 DNA sequence: TGTGCCAGCAGCCTAAGACTAGCGGGGCCAGAGACCCAGTACTTC.